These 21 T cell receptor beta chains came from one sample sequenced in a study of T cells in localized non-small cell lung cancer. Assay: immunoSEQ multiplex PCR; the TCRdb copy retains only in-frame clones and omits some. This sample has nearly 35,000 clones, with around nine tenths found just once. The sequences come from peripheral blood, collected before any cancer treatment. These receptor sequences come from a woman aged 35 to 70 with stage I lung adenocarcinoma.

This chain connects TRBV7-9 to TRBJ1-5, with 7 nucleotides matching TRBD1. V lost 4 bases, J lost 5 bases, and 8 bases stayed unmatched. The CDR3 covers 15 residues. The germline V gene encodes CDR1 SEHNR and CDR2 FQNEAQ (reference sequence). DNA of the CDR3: TGTGCCAGCAGCTCCAGACAGGGCCTGTATCAGCCCCAGCATTTT. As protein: CASSSRQGLYQPQHF. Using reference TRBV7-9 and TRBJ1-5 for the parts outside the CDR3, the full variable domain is DTGVSQNPRHKITKRGQNVTFRCDPISEHNRLYWYRQTLGQGPEFLTYFQNEAQLEKSRLLSDRFSAERPKGSFSTLEIQRTEQGDSAMYLCASSSRQGLYQPQHFGDGTRLSIL.

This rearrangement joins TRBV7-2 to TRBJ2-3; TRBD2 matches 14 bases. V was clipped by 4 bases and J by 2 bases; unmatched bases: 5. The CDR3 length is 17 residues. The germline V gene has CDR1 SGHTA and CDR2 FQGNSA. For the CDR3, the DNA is TGTGCCAGCAGCTCAAGGACTAGCGGGGGGTTCACAGATACGCAGTATTTT. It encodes CASSSRTSGGFTDTQYF. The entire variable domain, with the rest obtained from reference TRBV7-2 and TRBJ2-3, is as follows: GAGVSQSPSNKVTEKGKDVELRCDPISGHTALYWYRQSLGQGLEFLIYFQGNSAPDKSGLPSDRFSAERTGGSVSTLTIQRTQQEDSAVYLCASSSRTSGGFTDTQYFGPGTRLTVL.

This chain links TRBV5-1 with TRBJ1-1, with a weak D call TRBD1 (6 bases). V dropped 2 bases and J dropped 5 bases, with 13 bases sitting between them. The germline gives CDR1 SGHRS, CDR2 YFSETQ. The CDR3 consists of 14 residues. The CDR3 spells CASSLTGPGTEAFF. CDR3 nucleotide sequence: TGCGCCAGCAGCTTAACAGGGCCCGGGACTGAAGCTTTCTTT. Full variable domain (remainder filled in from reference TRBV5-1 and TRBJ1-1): KAGVTQTPRYLIKTRGQQVTLSCSPISGHRSVSWYQQTPGQGLQFLFEYFSETQRNKGNFPGRFSGRQFSNSRSEMNVSTLELGDSALYLCASSLTGPGTEAFFGQGTRLTVV.

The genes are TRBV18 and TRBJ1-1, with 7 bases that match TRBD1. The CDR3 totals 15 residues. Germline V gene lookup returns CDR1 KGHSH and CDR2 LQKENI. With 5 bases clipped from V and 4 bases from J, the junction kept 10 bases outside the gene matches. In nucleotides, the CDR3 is TGTGCCAGCTCAGGAACGACAGGGAGGGCCACTGAAGCTTTCTTT. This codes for CASSGTTGRATEAFF.

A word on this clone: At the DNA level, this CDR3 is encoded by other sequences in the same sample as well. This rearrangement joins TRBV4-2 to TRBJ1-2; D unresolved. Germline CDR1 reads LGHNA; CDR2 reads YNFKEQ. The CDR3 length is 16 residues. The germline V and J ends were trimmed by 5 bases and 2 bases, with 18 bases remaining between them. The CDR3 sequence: CASSGNQRGENYGYTF. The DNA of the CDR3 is TGTGCCAGCAGCGGAAACCAGCGGGGAGAGAACTATGGCTACACCTTC.

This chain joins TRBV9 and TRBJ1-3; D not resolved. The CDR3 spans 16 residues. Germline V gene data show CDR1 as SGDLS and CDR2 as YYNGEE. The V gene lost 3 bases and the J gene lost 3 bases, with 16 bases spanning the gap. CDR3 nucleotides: TGTGCCAGCAGCGGCTGGACGGGGTTCAGTGGAAACACCATATATTTT. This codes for CASSGWTGFSGNTIYF.

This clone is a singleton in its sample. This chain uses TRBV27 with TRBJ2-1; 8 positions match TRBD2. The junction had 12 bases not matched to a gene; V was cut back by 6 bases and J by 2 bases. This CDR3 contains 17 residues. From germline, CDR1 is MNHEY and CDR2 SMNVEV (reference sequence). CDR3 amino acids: CASRDSLGGAAYNEQFF. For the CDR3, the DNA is TGTGCCAGCAGGGACTCTCTCGGGGGGGCTGCCTACAATGAGCAGTTCTTC.

The CDR3 DNA is TGTGCCAGTAGTATAGGTCCGAACTACGAGCAGTACTTC. This sequence encodes CASSIGPNYEQYF. The V gene is TRBV19, the J gene TRBJ2-7, with D unresolved. The CDR3 has 13 residues. V lost 1 base and J 3 bases, leaving 7 bases between the germline ends. Germline V gene sequence: CDR1 LNHDA, CDR2 SQIVND (reference sequence).

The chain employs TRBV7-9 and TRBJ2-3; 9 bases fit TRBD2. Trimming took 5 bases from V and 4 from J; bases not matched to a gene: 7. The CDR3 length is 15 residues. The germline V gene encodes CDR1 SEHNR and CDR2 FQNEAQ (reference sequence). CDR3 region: CASSLSGTSPDTQYF. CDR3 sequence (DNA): TGTGCCAGCAGCCTTTCCGGGACTAGCCCAGATACGCAGTATTTT.

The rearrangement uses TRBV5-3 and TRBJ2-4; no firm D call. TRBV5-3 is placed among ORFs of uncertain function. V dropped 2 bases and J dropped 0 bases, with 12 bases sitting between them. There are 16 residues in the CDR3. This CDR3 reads CARSFPGRIAKNIQYF. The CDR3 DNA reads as TGTGCCAGAAGCTTTCCCGGACGGATAGCCAAAAACATTCAGTACTTC.

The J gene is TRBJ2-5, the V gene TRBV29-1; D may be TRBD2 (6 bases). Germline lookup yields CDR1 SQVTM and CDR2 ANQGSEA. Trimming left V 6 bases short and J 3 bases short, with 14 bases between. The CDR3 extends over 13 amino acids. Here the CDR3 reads CSVSQCGEETQYF. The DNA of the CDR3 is TGCAGCGTCTCCCAATGCGGGGAAGAGACCCAGTACTTC.

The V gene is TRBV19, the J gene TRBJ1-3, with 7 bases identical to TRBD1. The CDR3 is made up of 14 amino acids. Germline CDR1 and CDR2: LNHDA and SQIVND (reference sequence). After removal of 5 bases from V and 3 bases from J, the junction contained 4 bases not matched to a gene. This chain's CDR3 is CASSLGGSGNTIYF. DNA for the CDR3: TGTGCCAGTAGTCTAGGGGGCAGTGGAAACACCATATATTTT.

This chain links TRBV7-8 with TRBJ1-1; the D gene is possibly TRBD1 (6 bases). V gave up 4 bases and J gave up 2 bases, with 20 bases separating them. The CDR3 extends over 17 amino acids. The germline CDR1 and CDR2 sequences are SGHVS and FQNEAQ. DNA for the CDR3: TGTGCCAGCAGCTCGAGAGCTTCGACAGGAGATAACACTGAAGCTTTCTTT. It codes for CASSSRASTGDNTEAFF. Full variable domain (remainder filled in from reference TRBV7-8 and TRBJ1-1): GAGVSQSPRYKVAKRGQDVALRCDPISGHVSLFWYQQALGQGPEFLTYFQNEAQLDKSGLPSDRFFAERPEGSVSTLKIQRTQQEDSAVYLCASSSRASTGDNTEAFFGQGTRLTVV.

DNA for the CDR3: TGTGCCACCAGCGGGACAGGGGGGGAAAAACTGTTTTTT. It encodes CATSGTGGEKLFF. The chain uses TRBV15 and TRBJ1-4, with TRBD1 matching 11 bases. The CDR3 covers 13 residues. The germline V gene encodes CDR1 LNHNV and CDR2 YYDKDF (reference sequence). V gave up 5 bases and J gave up 8 bases; unmatched junction bases: 1.

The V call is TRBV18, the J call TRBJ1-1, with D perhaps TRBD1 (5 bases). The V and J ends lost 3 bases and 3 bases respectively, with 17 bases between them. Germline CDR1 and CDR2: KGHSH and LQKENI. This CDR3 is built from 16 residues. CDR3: CASSPRSGAMDTEAFF. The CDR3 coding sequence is TGTGCCAGCTCACCGAGGAGCGGGGCAATGGACACTGAAGCTTTCTTT. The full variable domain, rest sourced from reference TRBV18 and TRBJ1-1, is NAGVMQNPRHLVRRRGQEARLRCSPMKGHSHVYWYRQLPEEGLKFMVYLQKENIIDESGMPKERFSAEFPKEGPSILRIQQVVRGDSAAYFCASSPRSGAMDTEAFFGQGTRLTVV.

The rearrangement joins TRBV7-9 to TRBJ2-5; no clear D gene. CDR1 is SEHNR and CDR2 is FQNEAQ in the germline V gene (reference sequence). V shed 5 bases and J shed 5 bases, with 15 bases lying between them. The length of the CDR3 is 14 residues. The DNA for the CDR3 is TGTGCCAGCAGCACCGGGCCGTCGAGGGAGACCCAGTACTTC. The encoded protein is CASSTGPSRETQYF.

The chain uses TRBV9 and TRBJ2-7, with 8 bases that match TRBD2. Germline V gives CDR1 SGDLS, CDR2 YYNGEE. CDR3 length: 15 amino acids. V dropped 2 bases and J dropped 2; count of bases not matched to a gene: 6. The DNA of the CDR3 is TGTGCCAGCAGCGTTGGCGGGGGGAATACCTACGAGCAGTACTTC. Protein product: CASSVGGGNTYEQYF.

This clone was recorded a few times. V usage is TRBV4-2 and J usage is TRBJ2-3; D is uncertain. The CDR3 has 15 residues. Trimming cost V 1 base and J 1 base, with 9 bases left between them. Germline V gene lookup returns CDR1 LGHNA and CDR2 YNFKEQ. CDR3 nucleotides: TGTGCCAGCAGCCAAGGTCCGGTTCGCACAGATACGCAGTATTTT. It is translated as CASSQGPVRTDTQYF.

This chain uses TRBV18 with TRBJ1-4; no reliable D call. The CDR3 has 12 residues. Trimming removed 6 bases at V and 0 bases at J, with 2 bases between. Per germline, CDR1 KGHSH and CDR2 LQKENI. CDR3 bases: TGTGCCAGCTCCTCAACTAATGAAAAACTGTTTTTT. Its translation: CASSSTNEKLFF.

CDR3 nucleotide sequence: TGTGCCAGTAGCGCCGGGAACACTGAAGCTTTCTTT. This encodes CASSAGNTEAFF. This chain uses TRBV19 with TRBJ1-1, with no clear D. This CDR3 is 12 amino acids long. With 6 bases removed from V and 1 base from J, the gap between germline ends came to 6 bases. In germline, CDR1 is LNHDA, CDR2 SQIVND (reference sequence). Full variable domain (rest looked up from reference TRBV19 and TRBJ1-1): DGGITQSPKYLFRKEGQNVTLSCEQNLNHDAMYWYRQDPGQGLRLIYYSQIVNDFQKGDIAEGYSVSREKKESFPLTVTSAQKNPTAFYLCASSAGNTEAFFGQGTRLTVV.

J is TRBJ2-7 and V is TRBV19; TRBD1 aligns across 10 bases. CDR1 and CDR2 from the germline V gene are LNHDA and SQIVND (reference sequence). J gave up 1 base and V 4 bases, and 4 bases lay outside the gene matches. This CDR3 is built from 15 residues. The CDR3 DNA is TGTGCCAGTAGTAGGGACAGGGGCGCTTCCTACGAGCAGTACTTC. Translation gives CASSRDRGASYEQYF.